This TCR beta chain stems from a study of PD-L1 blockade in urothelial cancer (dated by TCRdb to 2016 to 2017). General notes on the study: Therapy was started in the mid-2010s for all patients, and atezolizumab 1,200 mg was administered intravenously every 3 weeks. About 90% of the roughly 29 patients were identified as males with urothelial cancer of bladder origin, and a prior smoking history was reported by 18 of 29 patients. An ECOG performance status of 0 or 1 was recorded for the patients, and 0 to 3 prior chemotherapy regimens had been received by the patients. Blood samples were analyzed at two time points: 3 weeks after treatment start (second dose) and 6 weeks after treatment start. Blood samples gave a median of roughly 150,000 T cells and some 83,000 unique TCRs, with a median clonality of approximately 0.08. The study, an exploratory multi-omic analysis, examined somatic, immune and clinical correlates of response to PD-L1 blockade with atezolizumab in urothelial cancer. Pretreatment tumor samples and matched peripheral blood, collected serially before and after atezolizumab treatment, underwent TCR sequencing. Durable clinical benefit was defined as a progression-free survival longer than 6 months, and TCR features were additionally tested against progression-free survival and overall survival. Whole exome sequencing and RNA sequencing of pretreatment tumors were performed alongside TCR sequencing in the same patients. Durable clinical benefit was achieved by nine patients but not by the remaining 20. Some 30 patients had pretreatment blood TCR-seq, around 25 had at least one posttreatment blood collection, and around 25 had tumor TCR-seq. Broader findings and caveats from the paper: Because of the small sample size (n ≈ 30) and the many exploratory analyses performed, the results are intended to be regarded as hypothesis-generating. Among patients with durable benefit, tumor-associated TCR clones showed greater expansion in peripheral blood 3 weeks after treatment started (n of about 20, p = 0.022). A pretreatment peripheral blood TCR clonality below the median was linked to improved progression-free and overall survival.

Each PCR received spiked-in synthetic TCR analog templates so that absolute template abundance could be estimated from read counts. Using the immunoSEQ assay, TCRbeta CDR3 regions were amplified from genomic DNA with bias-controlled V and J gene primers. Sequencing of rearranged TCRbeta segments was done at approximately 20X coverage. The study's own analysis went as follows. Sequencing errors were corrected by clustering, and CDR3s were annotated against IMGT so that V, D and J genes could be assigned. Out-of-frame and stop-codon sequences were excluded, and only productive TCRbeta rearrangements were used in downstream analyses. To compute clonality, Shannon entropy was normalized by the log of the number of unique productive sequences and then subtracted from one. Fisher's exact test with Benjamini-Hochberg correction, at a threshold of adjusted p below 0.01, was used to find clones that differed between time points or between blood and tumor. TCRdb retrieved this table from immuneACCESS and kept in-frame rearrangements only. Not all clones are present; in checked studies, unresolved V genes account for under half, and no reason is known for the remainder. The DNA was the basis for D and trimming; V, J and clone size are from that table. The sample has some 120,000 clones on record, approximately 90% of them singletons. The ten largest make up roughly 1.7% of the sample.

CDR1 and CDR2, per the germline V gene, are SGDLS and YYNGEE. The CDR3 has 17 amino acids, counting the end cysteine and phenylalanine. The CDR3 DNA has 51 bases and is translated from base 1. Trimming at the junction amounts to 2 bases on V and 0 bases on J, and the germline ends lie 17 bases apart. This clone has only one observation. What antigen it recognizes has not been identified. Nothing much larger sits one base from this clone, and base qualities are not available. In the paper's terms, the time point label means: peripheral blood 6 weeks after treatment start. A cohort of more than 25 patients with locally advanced or metastatic urothelial carcinoma, treated at Memorial Sloan Kettering on a trial protocol, was included. Peripheral blood mononuclear cells were collected pretreatment and during treatment, with between 1 and 8 total time points per patient. The Qiagen DNeasy Blood extraction kit was used to purify genomic DNA from total PBMCs and from tumor samples. Collected pretreatment and during treatment, PBMCs were isolated and stored as previously described.

Source: PBMCs, taken around atezolizumab (anti-PD-L1) treatment. The chain is encoded by TRBV9 joined to TRBJ2-5, and the D gene may be TRBD2, 5 bases matching. This TCR was sampled from a man aged 55 to 70 with urothelial cancer. The DNA reads as follows: TGTGCCAGCAGCGTCGGGCCCGGGGTTCTTTACCAAGAGACCCAGTACTTC. The encoded protein is CASSVGPGVLYQETQYF.